This T cell receptor (beta chain) was profiled in a study of Ad26.COV2.S vaccination and SARS-CoV-2 variants. Background on the study: In the COV1001 trial, the donor was in the Ad26.COV2.S arm.

As to treatment: some 20 received Ad26.COV2.S at low or high dose, single or two shots; roughly five received placebo; per-sample allocation not given. Samples were taken on day 63 after the first vaccine or placebo injection. At a Boston site, the person donating was an adult of 18-55 years. Overall study findings and caveats: Spike-specific TCR breadth was greater after Ad26.COV2.S than placebo.

Measured with immunoSEQ multiplex PCR; TCRdb has only the in-frame clones, and not every one. This table has 300,000 to 350,000 clones, 88% appearing once. Of note for this clone: Its antigen is not identified.

CDR1 LGHNA and CDR2 YSLEER come from the germline V gene. The length of the CDR3 is 14 residues. The V end was cut by 0 bases, the J end by 4 bases, with 9 bases between. The chain joins TRBV4-3 to TRBJ1-2; D gene unclear. Sample: peripheral blood, taken in a trial of Ad26.COV2.S vaccine versus placebo. The TCR comes from a person aged 18-65 years who received the Ad26.COV2.S COVID-19 vaccine or a placebo. CDR3 DNA: TGCGCCAGCAGCCAAGAAAGGAGGACCTATGGCTACACCTTC. Its translation is CASSQERRTYGYTF.